One and the same sample provided the 11 T cell receptor beta chains below, sequenced in a study of identical twins. TCRdb passed the 5' RACE reads through MiXCR, listing each CDR3 protein once. This sample yields about 700,000 distinct CDR3 sequences, of which 8.6% are seen a single time; 0.75% to 1% belongs to the top ten. These records were also assigned to another study, of yellow fever vaccine responses in identical twins.

The sequencing input was PBMCs. The receptors come from a woman between 18 and 29 years old in good health.

The V call is TRBV4-3, the J call TRBJ2-1; TRBD2 matches 7 bases. Per the germline V gene, CDR1 is LGHNA and CDR2 is YSLEER. The CDR3 covers 20 residues. The trim removed 3 bases at V and 0 bases at J, leaving 17 bases unmatched. The CDR3: CASSQAAGREAASSYNEQFF. CDR3 sequence (DNA): TGCGCCAGCAGCCAGGCAGCAGGGAGGGAGGCGGCTAGCTCCTACAATGAGCAGTTCTTC.

This clonotype was observed a handful of times. The chain employs TRBV29-1 and TRBJ2-3; TRBD2 matches 11 bases. Trimming removed 7 bases from V and 4 bases from J; junction bases left unmatched: 10. Germline V lookup: CDR1 SQVTM, CDR2 ANQGSEA. The CDR3 sequence is 15 residues long. CDR3 loop: CSARQVTSGADTQYF. CDR3 nucleotide sequence: TGCAGCGCCCGACAAGTGACTAGCGGGGCAGATACGCAGTATTTT.

This clonotype was observed a handful of times. The rearrangement joins TRBV7-6 to TRBJ2-7; 7 bases fit TRBD1. CDR3 length: 13 residues. The germline gives CDR1 SGHVS, CDR2 FNYEAQ. Germline trimming cut 3 bases from V and 4 bases from J; bases unmatched to any gene: 3. CDR3 amino acids: CASSLGTEYEQYF. Written as DNA, the CDR3 is TGTGCCAGCAGCTTGGGGACAGAGTACGAGCAGTACTTC. The full variable domain, its missing parts supplied by reference TRBV7-6 and TRBJ2-7, is GAGVSQSPRYKVTKRGQDVALRCDPISGHVSLYWYRQALGQGPEFLTYFNYEAQQDKSGLPNDRFSAERPEGSISTLTIQRTEQRDSAMYRCASSLGTEYEQYFGPGTRLTVT.

The gene calls are TRBV12-5 and TRBJ2-1; TRBD2 might be the D (5 bases). Trimming took off 3 bases at V and 5 bases at J, with 17 bases between the two ends. Germline V gene lookup returns CDR1 LGHNT and CDR2 FRNRAP. This CDR3 spans 16 amino acids. CDR3: CASGFAEGSANNEQFF. For the CDR3, the DNA is TGTGCTAGTGGTTTCGCTGAGGGTTCGGCCAACAATGAGCAGTTCTTC.

V is TRBV7-2 and J is TRBJ2-7, with D maybe TRBD2 (6 bases). Germline CDR1 SGHTA, CDR2 FQGNSA. Trimming cost V 2 bases and J 3 bases, with 14 bases left between them. The CDR3 has 15 residues. The CDR3 coding sequence is TGTGCCAGCAGCTTAAAGGACTACCCTAACTACGAGCAGTACTTC. Translated, it gives CASSLKDYPNYEQYF.

This clonotype was seen many times. Germline and junction disagree at one end, which may indicate a read error. The CDR3 sequence is CAGGGSGELFF. Here the CDR3 DNA reads TGCGCCGGCGGTGGATCCGGGGAGCTGTTTTTT. The chain carries TRBV11-2 and TRBJ2-2, with D unclear. From germline, CDR1 is SGHAT and CDR2 FQNNGV. The CDR3 spans 11 residues. The full variable domain, its missing parts supplied by reference TRBV11-2 and TRBJ2-2, is EAGVAQSPRYKIIEKRQSVAFWCNPISGHATLYWYQQILGQGPKLLIQFQNNGVVDDSQLPKDRFSAERLKGVDSTLKIQPAKLEDSAVYLCAGGGSGELFFGEGSRLTVL.

In this sample, this clonotype turned up many times. This chain connects TRBV10-3 to TRBJ1-2; TRBD1 matches 8 bases. V gave up 6 bases and J gave up 4 bases; unmatched junction bases: 7. The CDR3 length is 14 residues. Germline loops: CDR1 ENHRY, CDR2 SYGVKD. The CDR3 DNA sequence: TGTGCCATCAGAGAGGACAGGGAAGTCTATGGCTACACCTTC. Translation: CAIREDREVYGYTF.

The rearrangement uses TRBV28 and TRBJ2-3; TRBD1 might be the D (6 bases). The CDR3 extends over 14 amino acids. Per the germline V gene, CDR1 is MDHEN and CDR2 is SYDVKM. Trimming stripped 7 bases from V and 5 bases from J, with 16 bases between. CDR3 amino acids: CASISRGRGDTQYF. CDR3 coding DNA: TGTGCCAGCATCTCCCGAGGCAGGGGAGATACGCAGTATTTT.

J is TRBJ2-3 and V is TRBV11-1; D is perhaps TRBD1 (6 bases). V was cut by 5 bases and J by 0 bases, with 21 bases left in between. The germline CDR1 and CDR2 sequences are SGHAT and FQDESV (reference sequence). The CDR3 length is 18 residues. The CDR3 coding sequence is TGTGCCAGCAGCCGACGGGACACCCGCAGAGAGAGCACAGATACGCAGTATTTT. It specifies CASSRRDTRRESTDTQYF.

The gene calls are TRBV20-1 and TRBJ2-4; TRBD2 agrees at 9 bases. Germline V gene lookup returns CDR1 DFQATT and CDR2 SNEGSKA (reference sequence). The CDR3 covers 18 residues. V lost 3 bases and J lost 6; bases outside the gene matches: 18. The CDR3 region has the DNA TGCAGTGCTAGTGGAGGAGCTAGCGGGGACTCTCAACTAAACATTCAGTACTTC. This codes for CSASGGASGDSQLNIQYF.

This clonotype was seen repeatedly, ten times or more. The gene calls are TRBV5-6 and TRBJ1-1; a possible D gene is TRBD1 (5 bases). CDR3 length: 15 residues. The V end lost 4 bases, the J end lost 5 bases, and 18 bases lay between the germline ends. Germline CDR1 is SGHDT and CDR2 is YYEEEE. CDR3 sequence: CASSPDEGLRTEAFF. The CDR3 DNA reads TGTGCCAGCAGCCCGGACGAGGGGCTCCGGACTGAAGCTTTCTTT.